This TCR beta chain came from a study of molecular identifiers for immune sequencing clone quantification. Study context: Four portions were sequenced after RNA from around 20,000 or 100,000 naive CD8 cells was split five ways in replicates. Study-level findings and limits: Clones that had above 20 RNA copies took up over 99% of effector molecules but under 1% in naive cells.

The authors built bulk TCR libraries by previously described methods with listed TCR primers. TCRdb re-called the PCR reads with MiXCR, one entry per CDR3 protein. In the table there are about 630,000 distinct CDR3 sequences, about 25% of which are singletons. The CD8+CD4-CCR7+CD45RA+ phenotype defined the sorted naive CD8 T cells. Per the germline V gene, CDR1 is MNHEY and CDR2 is SVGEGT. This CDR3 region has 14 residues. About this clonotype itself: Its antigen is unidentified. One end of the junction fails to match germline, which may point to a read error.

The TCR originated in a human donor in good health. Some libraries in this study had Jurkat cell RNA spiked in. This chain connects TRBV6-2 or TRBV6-3 to TRBJ1-1; no clear D gene. Sequences were obtained from naive CD8+ T cells from blood, with Jurkat cell RNA spiked in. As for subset: FACS-sorted CD8+CD4-CCR7+CD45RA+ naive T cells. This CDR3 reads CASSYFLGNPEAFF. CDR3 nucleotides: TGTGCCAGCAGTTACTTTCTGGGGAACCCTGAAGCTTTCTTT.